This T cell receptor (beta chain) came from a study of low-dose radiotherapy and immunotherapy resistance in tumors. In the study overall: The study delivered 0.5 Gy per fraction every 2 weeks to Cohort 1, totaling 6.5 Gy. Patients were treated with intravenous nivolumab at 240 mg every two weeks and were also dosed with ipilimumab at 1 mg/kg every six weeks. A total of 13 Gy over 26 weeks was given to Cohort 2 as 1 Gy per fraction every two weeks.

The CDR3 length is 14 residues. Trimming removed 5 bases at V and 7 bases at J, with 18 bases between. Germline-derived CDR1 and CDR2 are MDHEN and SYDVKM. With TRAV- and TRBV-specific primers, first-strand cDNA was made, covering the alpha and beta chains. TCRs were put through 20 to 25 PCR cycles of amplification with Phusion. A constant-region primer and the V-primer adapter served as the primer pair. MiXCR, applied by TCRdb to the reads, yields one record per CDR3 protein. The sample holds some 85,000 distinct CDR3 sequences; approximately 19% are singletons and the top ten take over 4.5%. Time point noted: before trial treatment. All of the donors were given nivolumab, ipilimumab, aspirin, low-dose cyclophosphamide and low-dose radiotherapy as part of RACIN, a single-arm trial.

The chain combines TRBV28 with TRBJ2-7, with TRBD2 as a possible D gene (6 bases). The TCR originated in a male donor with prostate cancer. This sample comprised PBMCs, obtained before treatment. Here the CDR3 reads CASSTSSASGEQYF. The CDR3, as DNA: TGTGCCAGCAGTACTTCTAGCGCGAGCGGTGAGCAGTACTTC.